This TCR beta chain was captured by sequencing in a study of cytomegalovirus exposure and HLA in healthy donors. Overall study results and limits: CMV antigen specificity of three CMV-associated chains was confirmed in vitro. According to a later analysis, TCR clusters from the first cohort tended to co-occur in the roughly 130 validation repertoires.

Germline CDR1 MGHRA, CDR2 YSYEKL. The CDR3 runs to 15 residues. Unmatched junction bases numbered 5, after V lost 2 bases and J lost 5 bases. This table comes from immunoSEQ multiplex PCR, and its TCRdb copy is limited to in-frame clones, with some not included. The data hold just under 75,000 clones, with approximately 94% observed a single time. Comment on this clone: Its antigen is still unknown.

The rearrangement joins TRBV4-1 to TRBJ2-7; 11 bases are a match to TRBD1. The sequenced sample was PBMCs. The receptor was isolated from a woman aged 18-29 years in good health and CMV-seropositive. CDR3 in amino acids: CASSQRTGGADEQYF. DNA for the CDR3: TGCGCCAGCAGCCAACGGACAGGGGGCGCGGACGAGCAGTACTTC.